The 9 T cell receptor beta chains reported below all come from one sample, sequenced in a study of regulatory T cells in long-lasting Graves disease. Time point of the sample: persistent/refractory GD, antithyroid drugs over 5 years with positive TRAb. PBMC-extracted RNA yielded the TCR library. Both iRepertoire HTBI primers and Arm-PCR of CDR3 regions were used to build the TCR beta libraries. TCRdb called the multiplex PCR reads again in MiXCR, with one record for every CDR3 protein. The data show about 470,000 distinct CDR3 sequences, about a fifth seen once. The sample was peripheral blood mononuclear cells (PBMCs), taken when the disease was refractory, from a patient treated with antithyroid drugs. The receptors here all came from a female donor with Graves disease.

This clonotype has just a few counts. V gene TRBV30 combines with J gene TRBJ2-5; D might be TRBD1 (5 bases). The V gene's germline CDR1 is GTSNPN and CDR2 SVGIG (reference sequence). CDR3 length: 12 amino acids. V dropped 3 bases and J dropped 4 bases, with 9 bases sitting between them. CDR3 residues: CAWRGLGETQYF. The CDR3 nucleotides are TGTGCCTGGAGGGGGCTGGGAGAGACCCAGTACTTC.

This clonotype has a count of ten or more. V is TRBV12-3 or TRBV12-4 and J is TRBJ1-1; no clear D. The CDR3 length is 13 residues. V was pared by 7 bases and J by 0 bases, with 9 bases between. The CDR3 DNA reads as TGTGCCAGCACGGAACTCCTGAACACTGAAGCTTTCTTT. Translation: CASTELLNTEAFF.

The V gene is TRBV4-1, the J gene TRBJ2-1; D gene ambiguous. The V and J ends lost 0 bases and 5 bases respectively, with 8 bases between them. Per the germline V gene, CDR1 is MGHRA and CDR2 is YSYEKL. The CDR3 covers 14 residues. The CDR3 spells CASSQDLGNNEQFF. The CDR3 region has the DNA TGCGCCAGCAGCCAAGATTTAGGGAACAATGAGCAGTTCTTC.

The V call is TRBV6-1, the J call TRBJ1-4, with D possibly matching TRBD1 (5 bases). CDR3 length: 14 residues. CDR1 is MNHNS and CDR2 is SASEGT in the germline V gene. Trimming removed 10 bases at V and 0 bases at J, with 12 bases between. The CDR3 nucleotides read TGTGCCAACAGGAACAAGGCAACTAATGAAAAACTGTTTTTT. Amino acids: CANRNKATNEKLFF.

This clonotype turned up a few times. The chain is built from TRBV29-1 and TRBJ2-7; 8 bases are shared with TRBD2. J gave up 3 bases and V 4 bases, and 11 bases lay outside the gene matches. Germline-derived CDR1 and CDR2 are SQVTM and ANQGSEA. The CDR3 spans 15 residues. The CDR3 DNA is TGCAGCGTTGTCCTCCCCGGGACTAGGATCTACGAGCAGTACTTC. Its protein product is CSVVLPGTRIYEQYF.

This chain joins TRBV5-4 and TRBJ2-1; perhaps TRBD2 as D (6 bases). The CDR3 spans 17 residues. CDR1 and CDR2 from the germline V gene are SGHNT and YYREEE (reference sequence). Trimming cost V 0 bases and J 0 bases, with 13 bases left between them. This chain's CDR3 is CASSLGFSGSSYNEQFF. The CDR3, as DNA: TGTGCCAGCAGCTTGGGCTTTAGCGGAAGCTCCTACAATGAGCAGTTCTTC.

This clonotype was counted between two and nine times. The chain employs TRBV7-9 and TRBJ1-6; 7 bases fit TRBD1. CDR3 size: 16 residues. V lost 0 bases and J lost 9; bases outside the gene matches: 8. CDR1 is SEHNR, CDR2 FQNEAQ, per germline (reference sequence). The CDR3: CASSLADTGAGSPLHF. CDR3 nucleotides: TGTGCCAGCAGCTTAGCGGATACAGGGGCCGGTTCACCCCTCCACTTT.

This clonotype has ten or more counts. The J gene is TRBJ2-7, the V gene TRBV15; 8 nucleotides align to TRBD1. V lost 3 bases to trimming and J lost 3 bases; unmatched junction nucleotides: 10. Germline assignment: CDR1 LNHNV and CDR2 YYDKDF (reference sequence). This CDR3 has 16 residues. The CDR3 DNA sequence: TGTGCCACCAGCAGTGGGGAGACAGGGGCCTACTACGAGCAGTACTTC. Protein: CATSSGETGAYYEQYF. Combining the CDR3 with reference TRBV15 and TRBJ2-7 gives the whole variable domain DAMVIQNPRYQVTQFGKPVTLSCSQTLNHNVMYWYQQKSSQAPKLLFHYYDKDFNNEADTPDNFQSRRPNTSFCFLDIRSPGLGDTAMYLCATSSGETGAYYEQYFGPGTRLTVT.

This clonotype was detected only a few times. The chain is built from TRBV7-9 and TRBJ1-4, with 8 bases identical to TRBD1. Trimming took 4 bases from V and 7 from J; bases not matched to a gene: 8. This CDR3 has 15 amino acids. Germline CDR1 SEHNR, CDR2 FQNEAQ (reference sequence). DNA for the CDR3: TGTGCCAGCAGCTCAAGCGGACAGGGACCTGAAAAACTGTTTTTT. This translates into CASSSSGQGPEKLFF.